The 4 T cell receptor beta chains below come from one sample, sequenced in a study of CD8 T cells in ankylosing spondylitis. TCRdb analysed the 5' RACE reads with MiXCR anew, one entry per CDR3 protein. Counted here are about 340,000 distinct CDR3 sequences, roughly 14% occurring once; the ten biggest clones make up 0.9% to 1.2%. Sequenced sample: blood, either unsorted or a sorted T cell fraction (not recorded which). Receptors were obtained from a male donor with ankylosing spondylitis or in good health (not recorded which).

This sequence joins TRBV7-2 and TRBJ2-1; no clear D. CDR1 SGHTA and CDR2 FQGNSA come from the germline V gene. V dropped 5 bases and J dropped 8 bases, with 16 bases sitting between them. The CDR3 contains 14 residues. For the CDR3, the DNA is TGTGCCAGCAGCATACATCTAATCCGCGATGAGCAGTTCTTC. Protein: CASSIHLIRDEQFF.

V and J are TRBV6-6 and TRBJ2-3; TRBD2 matches 7 bases. CDR1 MNHNY and CDR2 SVGAGI come from the germline V gene (reference sequence). With V trimmed by 8 bases and J by 7 bases, 6 bases remained unmatched. CDR3 length equals 12 residues. The CDR3 DNA is TGTGCCAGCTGCGGGAGTACGAATACGCAGTATTTT. It translates to CASCGSTNTQYF.

The CDR3 sequence is CASTSTGTGGTEAFF. CDR3 sequence (DNA): TGTGCCAGCACCAGCACCGGGACAGGGGGCACTGAAGCTTTCTTT. The chain joins TRBV7-9 to TRBJ1-1, with 11 bases that match TRBD1. The length of the CDR3 is 15 residues. The germline gives CDR1 SEHNR, CDR2 FQNEAQ (reference sequence). Germline trimming cut 7 bases from V and 4 bases from J; bases unmatched to any gene: 8.

V usage is TRBV5-6 and J usage is TRBJ2-5; 9 nucleotides agree with TRBD2. The CDR3 has 18 amino acids. Per the germline V gene, CDR1 is SGHDT and CDR2 is YYEEEE. The junction had 15 bases not matched to a gene; V was cut back by 4 bases and J by 2 bases. CDR3 bases: TGTGCCAGCAGCCTCCTCGGGCGATCTAGCGGGAATCAAGAGACCCAGTACTTC. Protein sequence: CASSLLGRSSGNQETQYF.